Following are 26 T cell receptor beta chains from one sample sequenced in a study of T cells in Graves' hyperthyroidism and ophthalmopathy. There were TCR beta CDR3 regions amplified from RNA transcripts. First-round RT-PCR targeting the TCR CDR3 was performed with the HTBI primer set. Using its own MiXCR run on the multiplex PCR reads, TCRdb lists one record per CDR3 protein. The sample contains approximately 370,000 distinct CDR3 sequences, about 17% of which appear only once. Sequencing used blood. The receptors come from a woman aged 25-40 years with Graves' hyperthyroidism that later progressed to Graves' ophthalmopathy.

This clonotype was seen a few times. At one end the junction does not follow the germline gene, possibly because of a read error. V and J are TRBV2 and TRBJ2-1; the D gene is possibly TRBD2 (7 bases). This CDR3 is 14 amino acids long. Germline V gene sequence: CDR1 SNHLY, CDR2 FYNNEI. The CDR3 spells CASSDRGGHNEQSF. The DNA of the CDR3 is TGTGCCAGCAGTGACAGGGGAGGGCACAATGAGCAGTCCTTC. The full variable domain, rest sourced from reference TRBV2 and TRBJ2-1, is EPEVTQTPSHQVTQMGQEVILRCVPISNHLYFYWYRQILGQKVEFLVSFYNNEISEKSEIFDDQFSVERPDGSNFTLKIRSTKLEDSAMYFCASSDRGGHNEQSFGPGTRLTVL.

There are a few counts of this clonotype. The chain couples TRBV20-1 to TRBJ2-7; TRBD1 aligns across 7 bases. The CDR3 has 14 amino acids. The germline gives CDR1 DFQATT, CDR2 SNEGSKA (reference sequence). Unmatched junction bases numbered 8, after V lost 3 bases and J lost 3 bases. The CDR3 DNA reads TGCAGTGCTAGTTGGGACAGACGGAACTACGAGCAGTACTTC. It yields the protein CSASWDRRNYEQYF.

This clonotype was counted ten times or more. V and J are TRBV27 and TRBJ2-7; D might be TRBD1 (5 bases). With 4 bases removed from V and 3 bases from J, the gap between germline ends came to 13 bases. This CDR3 spans 14 amino acids. CDR1 is MNHEY and CDR2 is SMNVEV in the germline V gene (reference sequence). The CDR3 loop reads CASSSGFSLYEQYF. CDR3 coding DNA: TGTGCCAGCAGTTCAGGGTTCTCCCTCTACGAGCAGTACTTC.

This clonotype was observed at least ten times. V usage is TRBV20-1 and J usage is TRBJ2-2; 9 positions agree with TRBD2. Germline CDR1 reads DFQATT; CDR2 reads SNEGSKA (reference sequence). The CDR3 loop spans 16 amino acids. Trimming at V came to 1 base and at J to 5 bases, leaving 8 bases not matched to a gene. The CDR3 protein is CSARGEVAGATGELFF. CDR3 DNA sequence: TGCAGTGCTAGAGGGGAGGTAGCGGGAGCGACCGGGGAGCTGTTTTTT.

This clonotype was picked up many times. The chain couples TRBV2 to TRBJ2-2; D gene uncertain. V was shortened by 8 bases and J by 2 bases, with 21 bases between the two germline ends. The CDR3 covers 17 residues. Germline V lookup: CDR1 SNHLY, CDR2 FYNNEI. CDR3 sequence reads: CASDVSVEIGNTGELFF. CDR3 sequence (DNA): TGTGCCAGCGATGTTTCCGTAGAGATCGGAAACACCGGGGAGCTGTTTTTT.

This clonotype occurred many times. This chain links TRBV12-3 or TRBV12-4 with TRBJ2-7; D may match TRBD1 or TRBD2 (5 bases each). Trimming left V 4 bases short and J 3 bases short, with 16 bases between. The length of the CDR3 is 15 residues. This CDR3 is CASSSSGTDLYEQYF. The CDR3 DNA follows: TGTGCCAGCAGTTCTTCCGGGACGGACCTCTACGAGCAGTACTTC.

The V gene is TRBV9, the J gene TRBJ2-3, with 7 nucleotides matching TRBD2. CDR3 length: 18 residues. V lost 3 bases and J lost 1; bases outside the gene matches: 14. CDR1 and CDR2 from the germline V gene are SGDLS and YYNGEE. CDR3 DNA: TGTGCCAGCAGCGAGGGAGGACATACTAGCGAGGGCACAGATACGCAGTATTTT. Its translation: CASSEGGHTSEGTDTQYF.

This clonotype was observed at least ten times. The V call is TRBV4-1, the J call TRBJ2-5, with 7 nucleotides matching TRBD2. Germline CDR1 is MGHRA and CDR2 is YSYEKL. With V trimmed by 1 base and J by 5 bases, 7 bases remained unmatched. The CDR3 has 15 residues. CDR3 sequence reads: CASSQVEGGWETQYF. The CDR3 DNA is TGCGCCAGCAGCCAAGTAGAGGGAGGGTGGGAGACCCAGTACTTC.

This clonotype occurred once. An end of the junction does not agree with germline; a read error may underlie this. The CDR3 region has the DNA TGTGCCAGCAGAGAAGGACTGGGCGTCGAGACCCAGTACTTC. This sequence encodes CASREGLGVETQYF. The rearrangement joins TRBV2 to TRBJ2-5, with D perhaps TRBD2 (5 bases). The CDR3 has 14 amino acids. Germline V gene sequence: CDR1 SNHLY, CDR2 FYNNEI. The whole variable domain, remainder taken from reference TRBV2 and TRBJ2-5, is EPEVTQTPSHQVTQMGQEVILRCVPISNHLYFYWYRQILGQKVEFLVSFYNNEISEKSEIFDDQFSVERPDGSNFTLKIRSTKLEDSAMYFCASREGLGVETQYFGPGTRLLVL.

In this sample, this clonotype turned up many times. The V gene is TRBV11-2, the J gene TRBJ1-2; D unresolved. This CDR3 is built from 15 residues. Germline lookup yields CDR1 SGHAT and CDR2 FQNNGV. The V end lost 5 bases, the J end lost 6 bases, and 19 bases lay between the germline ends. The CDR3 DNA reads as TGTGCCAGCAGCCCAAGATCAGGCTCAATAGATGGCTACACCTTC. It yields the protein CASSPRSGSIDGYTF. Together with reference TRBV11-2 and TRBJ1-2, the CDR3 gives the full variable domain: EAGVAQSPRYKIIEKRQSVAFWCNPISGHATLYWYQQILGQGPKLLIQFQNNGVVDDSQLPKDRFSAERLKGVDSTLKIQPAKLEDSAVYLCASSPRSGSIDGYTFGSGTRLTVV.

The gene calls are TRBV5-5 and TRBJ1-2; 9 nucleotides agree with TRBD1. Germline V gives CDR1 SGHKS, CDR2 YYEKEE (reference sequence). V dropped 6 bases and J dropped 8; count of bases not matched to a gene: 11. The CDR3 has 14 amino acids. The CDR3 DNA is TGTGCCAGCACCACAGGGACAGGGATTAAGGGCTACACCTTC. It translates to CASTTGTGIKGYTF.

About this clonotype itself: The missing conserved phenylalanine or tryptophan at the end of this CDR3 makes a read error likely. The chain combines TRBV3-1 with TRBJ2-7; 8 bases are shared with TRBD1. The V segment lost 4 bases and the J segment 0 bases; nucleotides outside the gene matches: 5. The CDR3 sequence is 15 residues long. Germline V gene data show CDR1 as LGHDT and CDR2 as YNNKEL (reference sequence). DNA of the CDR3: TGTGCCAGCAGCCCCTACACAGGGGGCTCCTACGAGCAGTACTTA. Protein product: CASSPYTGGSYEQYL.

For this clonotype: One base away lies a much larger clone, so this may be a sequencing read error. No conserved phenylalanine or tryptophan ends this CDR3, so it is likely a read error. The chain couples TRBV7-2 to TRBJ1-2; the match to TRBD1 covers 8 bases. CDR3 size: 14 residues. With V trimmed by 2 bases and J by 7 bases, 6 bases remained unmatched. CDR1 SGHTA and CDR2 FQGNSA come from the germline V gene. CDR3 region: CASSLIRGLGGYTL. CDR3 DNA: TGTGCCAGCAGCTTAATCAGGGGGCTAGGTGGCTACACCCTC.

This clonotype was observed at least ten times. The rearrangement uses TRBV3-1 and TRBJ1-1, with D possibly being TRBD1 (5 bases). Germline V gives CDR1 LGHDT, CDR2 YNNKEL (reference sequence). Trimming cost V 1 base and J 6 bases, with 9 bases left between them. The CDR3 runs 13 residues. The CDR3 bases are TGTGCCAGCAGCCAAGTTGGGACCCCTGAAGCTTTCTTT. Translation gives CASSQVGTPEAFF.

The DNA for the CDR3 is TGCGCCAGCCGTTACGCGCCGGGGTCCATGAACACTGAAGCTTTCTTT. This encodes CASRYAPGSMNTEAFF. The gene calls are TRBV5-1 and TRBJ1-1; D is ambiguous. V was trimmed by 7 bases and J by 0 bases, leaving 19 bases between them. CDR1 is SGHRS and CDR2 is YFSETQ in the germline V gene. The CDR3 has 16 amino acids. The full variable domain, rest sourced from reference TRBV5-1 and TRBJ1-1, is KAGVTQTPRYLIKTRGQQVTLSCSPISGHRSVSWYQQTPGQGLQFLFEYFSETQRNKGNFPGRFSGRQFSNSRSEMNVSTLELGDSALYLCASRYAPGSMNTEAFFGQGTRLTVV.

This clonotype has a handful of counts. The chain carries TRBV7-9 and TRBJ2-7; the match to TRBD2 covers 11 bases. Germline V lookup: CDR1 SEHNR, CDR2 FQNEAQ (reference sequence). V lost 8 bases and J lost 4; bases outside the gene matches: 4. The CDR3 has 13 amino acids. The CDR3 bases are TGTGCCAGCGGGGGACTAGCGGAGTACGAGCAGTACTTC. It encodes CASGGLAEYEQYF.

The gene calls are TRBV20-1 and TRBJ2-2, with TRBD2 identical over 12 bases. This CDR3 has 17 amino acids. Germline-derived CDR1 and CDR2 are DFQATT and SNEGSKA (reference sequence). V gave up 3 bases and J gave up 0 bases; unmatched junction bases: 5. The CDR3 nucleotides are TGCAGTGCTAGGGGTACTAGCGGGGGGACGAACACCGGGGAGCTGTTTTTT. As protein: CSARGTSGGTNTGELFF.

V gene TRBV7-9 combines with J gene TRBJ2-5; D tentatively fits TRBD1 or TRBD2 (5 bases each). The V gene lost 5 bases and the J gene lost 4 bases, with 17 bases spanning the gap. This CDR3 has 15 residues. Per germline, CDR1 SEHNR and CDR2 FQNEAQ (reference sequence). The CDR3 coding sequence is TGTGCCAGCAGCGCTGGGGACGAGGCAATAGAGACCCAGTACTTC. It is translated as CASSAGDEAIETQYF.

This clonotype was seen repeatedly, ten times or more. This chain links TRBV20-1 with TRBJ2-1; 9 bases are a match to TRBD2. J was trimmed by 5 bases and V by 5 bases; bases with no gene match: 13. From germline, CDR1 is DFQATT and CDR2 SNEGSKA (reference sequence). The CDR3 is 16 residues long. The CDR3 sequence is CSAPQMIAGGNNEQFF. The CDR3 DNA is TGCAGTGCTCCCCAGATGATCGCGGGGGGGAACAATGAGCAGTTCTTC.

This clonotype has more than one count but fewer than ten. The rearrangement links TRBV4-2 to TRBJ1-1; 9 nucleotides agree with TRBD1. The CDR3 is 18 residues long. With 3 bases clipped from V and 6 bases from J, the junction kept 17 bases outside the gene matches. The germline V gene has CDR1 LGHNA and CDR2 YNFKEQ. The CDR3 loop reads CASSHPGTGPEGESEAFF. The CDR3 coding sequence is TGTGCCAGCAGCCACCCCGGGACAGGGCCCGAGGGGGAATCTGAAGCTTTCTTT.

This clonotype has at least ten counts. This chain links TRBV29-1 with TRBJ2-7; perhaps TRBD1 as D (5 bases). The CDR3 consists of 14 residues. The V end was cut by 5 bases, the J end by 2 bases, with 16 bases between. The germline gives CDR1 SQVTM, CDR2 ANQGSEA. CDR3 in amino acids: CSVSGGAAAYEQYF. For the CDR3, the DNA is TGCAGCGTTTCGGGTGGGGCGGCGGCCTACGAGCAGTACTTC.

This clonotype was seen many times. V gene TRBV27 combines with J gene TRBJ1-1; a weak D match, TRBD1 (5 bases). This CDR3 comprises 14 residues. Germline V gene sequence: CDR1 MNHEY, CDR2 SMNVEV (reference sequence). Trimming took off 6 bases at V and 2 bases at J, with 13 bases between the two ends. CDR3 sequence: CASSYGTVNTEAFF. In DNA form, the CDR3 reads TGTGCCAGCAGCTATGGGACTGTTAACACTGAAGCTTTCTTT.

This clonotype was found many times. The rearrangement links TRBV7-9 to TRBJ2-1; 8 nucleotides match TRBD2. CDR1 is SEHNR and CDR2 is FQNEAQ in the germline V gene (reference sequence). Trimming at V came to 5 bases and at J to 8 bases, leaving 8 bases not matched to a gene. The CDR3 spans 14 residues. The DNA for the CDR3 is TGTGCCAGCAGCCCTGGGACTAGTAGGGATGAGCAGTTCTTC. This sequence encodes CASSPGTSRDEQFF.

The sample holds many counts of this clonotype. The chain combines TRBV9 with TRBJ2-1; the D is unclear. Trimming removed 3 bases at V and 5 bases at J, with 6 bases between. The CDR3 totals 12 residues. Looked up from germline, CDR1 is SGDLS and CDR2 is YYNGEE. CDR3 DNA: TGTGCCAGCAGCGCCCACCACAATGAGCAGTTCTTC. Its protein product is CASSAHHNEQFF.

This chain joins TRBV15 and TRBJ2-1, with 10 bases fitting TRBD2. CDR1 and CDR2 (germline): LNHNV, YYDKDF (reference sequence). V trimming: 6 bases; J trimming: 3 bases; junction bases outside the gene matches: 11. There are 17 residues in the CDR3. The CDR3 coding sequence is TGTGCCACCAGTCAAGGGACTAGCGACCCGCTCTACAATGAGCAGTTCTTC. Translating gives CATSQGTSDPLYNEQFF. The full variable domain, its missing parts supplied by reference TRBV15 and TRBJ2-1, is DAMVIQNPRYQVTQFGKPVTLSCSQTLNHNVMYWYQQKSSQAPKLLFHYYDKDFNNEADTPDNFQSRRPNTSFCFLDIRSPGLGDTAMYLCATSQGTSDPLYNEQFFGPGTRLTVL.

This clonotype has at least ten counts. The J gene is TRBJ2-1, the V gene TRBV5-1, with D unclear. V dropped 0 bases and J dropped 6 bases, with 7 bases sitting between them. The germline V gene encodes CDR1 SGHRS and CDR2 YFSETQ. The CDR3 extends over 13 amino acids. CDR3 amino acids: CASSLVGANEQFF. The DNA of the CDR3 is TGCGCCAGCAGCTTGGTGGGTGCCAATGAGCAGTTCTTC.